A selection of T cell receptor beta chains follows, all from one sample in a study of T cells in Graves' hyperthyroidism and ophthalmopathy. Each CDR3 protein is one row after TCRdb ran MiXCR on the multiplex PCR reads. This sample has 600,000 to 900,000 distinct CDR3 sequences, with 15% to 20% found just once. Sequenced: blood. These receptors were taken from a man between 18 and 29 years old with Graves' hyperthyroidism. Each CDR3 is given with its conserved first and last residue. A D gene is named only where the DNA matches it firmly. Only part of the rows carry a size: once, few, many, or a class if the clone is expanded.

>few|TRBV2|-|TRBJ2-4
CASSQDPGVNIQYF
TGTGCCAGCAGTCAGGACCCTGGAGTCAACATTCAGTACTTC
>many|TRBV2|TRBD2|TRBJ2-7
CASRAERETYEQYF
TGTGCCAGCCGGGCCGAGCGGGAGACTTACGAGCAGTACTTC
>many|TRBV20-1|-|TRBJ2-1
CSARDLAPSSYNEQFF
TGCAGTGCTAGAGATTTGGCGCCCAGCTCCTACAATGAGCAGTTCTTC
>many|TRBV28|-|TRBJ2-3
CASARDTYVAGDTQYF
TGTGCCAGCGCCCGGGACACATATGTAGCGGGAGATACGCAGTATTTT
>-|TRBV11-2|-|TRBJ2-5
CASSSRRGQETQYF
TGTGCCAGCAGCTCTCGCAGGGGACAAGAGACCCAGTACTTC
>-|TRBV18|-|TRBJ2-5
CASSPLNGGVETQYF
TGTGCCAGCTCACCACTGAACGGGGGCGTTGAGACCCAGTACTTC
>-|TRBV24-1|TRBD1|TRBJ2-3
CATSDPGGPRADTQYF
TGTGCCACCAGTGACCCAGGGGGCCCCCGGGCAGATACGCAGTATTTT
>few|TRBV18|TRBD1|TRBJ1-2
CASSPGDRGYGYTF
TGTGCCAGCTCACCAGGGGACAGGGGTTATGGCTACACCTTC
>many|TRBV7-3|TRBD2|TRBJ2-5
CASSPAGGQETQYF
TGTGCCAGCAGCCCAGCGGGAGGGCAAGAGACCCAGTACTTC
>-|TRBV20-1|-|TRBJ2-3
CSARDTRGVAGTDTQYF
TGCAGTGCTAGAGATACCCGAGGGGTAGCGGGCACAGATACGCAGTATTTT
>few|TRBV7-8|TRBD1|TRBJ2-7
CASSFRTGRYEQYF
TGTGCCAGCAGCTTCCGGACAGGTCGGTACGAGCAGTACTTC
>many|TRBV28|-|TRBJ2-7
CASSTGYWTGEQYF
TGTGCCAGCTCCACGGGATATTGGACCGGCGAGCAGTACTTC
>many|TRBV20-1|TRBD2|TRBJ2-3
CSARGLAGVDDTQYF
TGCAGTGCTAGAGGGCTAGCGGGAGTGGATGACACGCAGTATTTT
>many|TRBV7-8|-|TRBJ2-7
CASSLADSGPYEQYF
TGTGCCAGCAGCTTAGCGGACTCGGGCCCCTACGAGCAGTACTTC
>many|TRBV11-2|-|TRBJ2-3
CASSSSMAGTDTQYF
TGTGCCAGCAGCTCCTCAATGGCCGGCACAGATACGCAGTATTTT